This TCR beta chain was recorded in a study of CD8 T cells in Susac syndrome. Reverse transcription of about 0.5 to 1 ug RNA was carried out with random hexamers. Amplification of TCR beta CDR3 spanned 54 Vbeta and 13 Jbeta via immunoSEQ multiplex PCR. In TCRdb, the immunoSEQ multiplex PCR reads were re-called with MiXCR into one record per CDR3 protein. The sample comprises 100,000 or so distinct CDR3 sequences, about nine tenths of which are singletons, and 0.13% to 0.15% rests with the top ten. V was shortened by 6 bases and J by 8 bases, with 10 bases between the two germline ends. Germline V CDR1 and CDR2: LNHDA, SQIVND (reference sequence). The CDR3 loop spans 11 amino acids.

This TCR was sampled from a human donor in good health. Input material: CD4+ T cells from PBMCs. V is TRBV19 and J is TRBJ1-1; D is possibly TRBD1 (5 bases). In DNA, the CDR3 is TGTGCCAGTAGATGGGGCCTCGAAGCTTTCTTT. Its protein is CASRWGLEAFF.